Below are 21 T cell receptor beta chains sequenced from a single sample in a study of technical replicates of blood from a few donors. The method was immunoSEQ multiplex PCR; TCRdb's version includes in-frame clones alone and lacks a portion of them. The repertoire holds 60,000 to 85,000 clones, approximately 94% seen once, with approximately 0.4% in the top ten. Sequenced input: T cells isolated from PBMCs. These receptors originate from a human donor in good health.

The chain has TRBV11-2 and TRBJ2-5; 9 bases agree with TRBD1. Germline V gives CDR1 SGHAT, CDR2 FQNNGV. This CDR3 has 15 residues. J lost 5 bases, V lost 5 bases, and 9 bases had no gene match. The CDR3 sequence is CASSPTGGIAETQYF. For the CDR3, the DNA is TGTGCCAGCAGCCCTACAGGGGGCATAGCGGAGACCCAGTACTTC.

The CDR3 sequence is CASKQSGTVYGYTF. For the CDR3, the DNA is TGTGCCAGCAAGCAATCCGGGACAGTCTATGGCTACACCTTC. The V gene is TRBV5-4, the J gene TRBJ1-2, with 7 bases aligning to TRBD1. Germline values: CDR1 SGHNT, CDR2 YYREEE (reference sequence). Trimming cost V 6 bases and J 4 bases; bases outside gene matches: 9. The CDR3 has 14 residues.

The J gene is TRBJ2-3, the V gene TRBV27; 13 positions match TRBD2. Germline trimming cut 2 bases from V and 8 bases from J; bases unmatched to any gene: 4. This CDR3 spans 15 amino acids. Germline loops: CDR1 MNHEY, CDR2 SMNVEV (reference sequence). The CDR3: CASSLRTSGSGTQYF. Written as DNA, the CDR3 is TGTGCCAGCAGTTTACGGACTAGCGGGAGTGGTACGCAGTATTTT.

V and J are TRBV19 and TRBJ2-7, with D perhaps TRBD1 (6 bases). The length of the CDR3 is 11 residues. Germline assignment: CDR1 LNHDA and CDR2 SQIVND (reference sequence). V was cut by 10 bases and J by 3 bases, with 10 bases left in between. The CDR3 loop reads CATRGIYEQYF. The DNA of the CDR3 is TGTGCCACGAGGGGGATCTACGAGCAGTACTTC.

CDR3 protein: CASSLRDYRSTGELFF. DNA for the CDR3: TGTGCCAGCAGCCTCCGGGACTATAGATCAACCGGGGAGCTGTTTTTT. J is TRBJ2-2 and V is TRBV7-3, with TRBD2 matching over 7 bases. The CDR3 length is 16 residues. The V gene end was trimmed by 5 bases and the J gene end by 5 bases; junction bases not matched to a gene: 11. CDR1 is SGHTA, CDR2 FQGTGA, per germline.

A single count supports this clone. The J gene is TRBJ1-2, the V gene TRBV29-1; the match to TRBD1 covers 7 bases. J lost 7 bases, V lost 5 bases, and 7 bases had no gene match. The CDR3 extends over 12 amino acids. Germline values: CDR1 SQVTM, CDR2 ANQGSEA. CDR3 nucleotides: TGCAGCGTTTTACAGGGGCAAGGTGGCTACACCTTC. It codes for CSVLQGQGGYTF.

The chain couples TRBV6-5 to TRBJ1-4; D not resolved. The germline CDR1 and CDR2 sequences are MNHEY and SVGAGI. The germline V and J ends were trimmed by 6 bases and 3 bases, with 8 bases remaining between them. The CDR3 totals 13 residues. The CDR3 nucleotides are TGTGCCAGCAGCGCGGGGTCTAATGAAAAACTGTTTTTT. Protein sequence: CASSAGSNEKLFF.

This chain connects TRBV19 to TRBJ2-3; D may be TRBD2 (5 bases). The CDR3 is 14 amino acids. The germline V gene has CDR1 LNHDA and CDR2 SQIVND (reference sequence). Trimming shortened V by 6 bases and J by 0 bases, and 10 bases separated the two germline ends. Here the CDR3 reads CASRPGVSTDTQYF. The CDR3 nucleotides read TGTGCCAGTAGACCCGGGGTTAGCACAGATACGCAGTATTTT.

V usage is TRBV6-1 and J usage is TRBJ2-7; no definite D call. The CDR3 consists of 12 residues. V dropped 2 bases and J dropped 4 bases, with 6 bases sitting between them. Germline lookup yields CDR1 MNHNS and CDR2 SASEGT. CDR3 sequence reads: CASSEPGYEQYF. The DNA for the CDR3 is TGTGCCAGCAGTGAACCAGGTTACGAGCAGTACTTC.

This chain joins TRBV28 and TRBJ1-2; TRBD1 agrees at 9 bases. The CDR3 is 12 residues long. Germline V gene sequence: CDR1 MDHEN, CDR2 SYDVKM. V dropped 6 bases and J dropped 4; count of bases not matched to a gene: 0. CDR3 residues: CASRTGGYGYTF. Written as DNA, the CDR3 is TGTGCCAGCAGGACAGGGGGCTATGGCTACACCTTC.

The chain uses TRBV4-3 and TRBJ2-3; 7 bases fit TRBD1. J lost 3 bases, V lost 2 bases, and 5 bases had no gene match. CDR3 length: 15 amino acids. The germline V gene encodes CDR1 LGHNA and CDR2 YSLEER. The CDR3 spells CASSQTGARTDTQYF. CDR3 in DNA: TGCGCCAGCAGCCAAACAGGGGCTCGTACAGATACGCAGTATTTT.

The chain is built from TRBV6-6 and TRBJ1-5; the D is unclear. The V gene lost 5 bases and the J gene lost 3 bases, with 14 bases spanning the gap. Germline V gene data show CDR1 as MNHNY and CDR2 as SVGAGI (reference sequence). The CDR3 is 15 amino acids. The CDR3 bases are TGTGCCAGCAGTCCCCTGGCGGGGAACAATCAGCCCCAGCATTTT. This encodes CASSPLAGNNQPQHF.

This clone appeared a single time. The chain employs TRBV18 and TRBJ1-5, with 9 bases identical to TRBD1. CDR1 and CDR2 from the germline V gene are KGHSH and LQKENI. This CDR3 has 14 residues. The V gene end was trimmed by 5 bases and the J gene end by 3 bases; junction bases not matched to a gene: 2. The CDR3 here is CASSGQGPNQPQHF. In nucleotides, the CDR3 is TGTGCCAGCTCAGGACAGGGGCCCAATCAGCCCCAGCATTTT.

The chain is built from TRBV29-1 and TRBJ1-1; a weak D match, TRBD1 (5 bases). V gave up 5 bases and J gave up 7 bases, with 8 bases separating them. Per the germline V gene, CDR1 is SQVTM and CDR2 is ANQGSEA. CDR3 size: 10 residues. CDR3 amino acids: CSVRRGEAFF. DNA of the CDR3: TGCAGCGTTAGAAGGGGTGAAGCTTTCTTT.

The gene calls are TRBV10-3 and TRBJ2-6; 8 bases line up with TRBD1. Germline V CDR1 and CDR2: ENHRY, SYGVKD. The junction had 6 bases not matched to a gene; V was cut back by 2 bases and J by 0 bases. The CDR3 runs 18 residues. Written as DNA, the CDR3 is TGTGCCATCAGTGAGGGGGACAGGAGTGTCTCTGGGGCCAACGTCCTGACTTTC. Its translation is CAISEGDRSVSGANVLTF.

In DNA form, the CDR3 reads TGTGCCAGCAGCTTAATTCTTGGGGCCAACGTCCTGACTTTC. This codes for CASSLILGANVLTF. This chain connects TRBV7-8 to TRBJ2-6, with unresolved D. V lost 2 bases to trimming and J lost 3 bases, with 5 bases between them. The CDR3 is made up of 14 amino acids. Looked up from germline, CDR1 is SGHVS and CDR2 is FQNEAQ.

The chain employs TRBV2 and TRBJ2-5; 7 bases agree with TRBD1. This CDR3 is built from 16 residues. Germline assignment: CDR1 SNHLY and CDR2 FYNNEI. The trim removed 5 bases at V and 2 bases at J, leaving 11 bases unmatched. The CDR3 here is CASSPMWTGLQETQYF. The CDR3 nucleotides read TGTGCCAGCAGTCCGATGTGGACAGGCCTTCAAGAGACCCAGTACTTC.

The gene calls are TRBV5-1 and TRBJ1-1, with TRBD1 matching 7 bases. CDR3 length: 12 residues. J lost 4 bases, V lost 4 bases, and 1 base had no gene match. CDR1 is SGHRS, CDR2 YFSETQ, per germline. The CDR3 DNA reads TGCGCCAGCAGCGCAGGGGGCACTGAAGCTTTCTTT. It codes for CASSAGGTEAFF. Filled out from reference TRBV5-1 and TRBJ1-1, the complete variable domain reads KAGVTQTPRYLIKTRGQQVTLSCSPISGHRSVSWYQQTPGQGLQFLFEYFSETQRNKGNFPGRFSGRQFSNSRSEMNVSTLELGDSALYLCASSAGGTEAFFGQGTRLTVV.

The genes are TRBV10-3 and TRBJ2-5, with a tentative D call TRBD1 (6 bases). This CDR3 comprises 16 residues. The germline CDR1 and CDR2 sequences are ENHRY and SYGVKD. Trimming shortened V by 5 bases and J by 4 bases, and 20 bases separated the two germline ends. The CDR3 is CAISREGDGLLETQYF. The CDR3 coding sequence is TGTGCCATCAGTCGAGAGGGGGACGGGCTCCTAGAGACCCAGTACTTC.

The gene calls are TRBV7-2 and TRBJ2-3; no reliable D call. CDR3 length: 14 residues. Per the germline V gene, CDR1 is SGHTA and CDR2 is FQGNSA. With 5 bases removed from V and 0 bases from J, the gap between germline ends came to 9 bases. As DNA, the CDR3 is TGTGCCAGCAGCCCAATGAGTAGCACAGATACGCAGTATTTT. This encodes CASSPMSSTDTQYF.

The rearrangement uses TRBV7-2 and TRBJ2-2; TRBD1 agrees at 8 bases. Germline-derived CDR1 and CDR2 are SGHTA and FQGNSA. This CDR3 is 14 amino acids long. Trimming took 5 bases from V and 4 from J; bases not matched to a gene: 3. Written as DNA, the CDR3 is TGTGCCAGCAGCAACGGACAGGGCACCGGGGAGCTGTTTTTT. This gives the protein CASSNGQGTGELFF. The variable domain in full, with the rest retrieved from reference TRBV7-2 and TRBJ2-2, is GAGVSQSPSNKVTEKGKDVELRCDPISGHTALYWYRQSLGQGLEFLIYFQGNSAPDKSGLPSDRFSAERTGGSVSTLTIQRTQQEDSAVYLCASSNGQGTGELFFGEGSRLTVL.